These 20 T cell receptor beta chains came from one sample sequenced in a study of CD8 T cells in Susac syndrome. With random hexamers, roughly 0.45 to 1 ug RNA was reverse transcribed. A single record per CDR3 protein comes from TCRdb applying MiXCR to the immunoSEQ multiplex PCR reads. The repertoire holds about 300,000 distinct CDR3 sequences, around 92% seen once, with roughly 0.064% in the top ten. The sequenced sample consisted of CD4+ T cells from PBMCs. The receptors were sampled from a human donor with multiple sclerosis.

This clonotype was detected a few times. The V call is TRBV6-4, the J call TRBJ2-3; the D is unclear. The CDR3 spans 13 residues. The germline CDR1 and CDR2 sequences are MRHNA and SNTAGT. The germline V and J ends were trimmed by 8 bases and 0 bases, with 9 bases remaining between them. CDR3 DNA: TGTGCCAGCTCCGACGGAAGCACAGATACGCAGTATTTT. Translation: CASSDGSTDTQYF.

The chain couples TRBV10-3 to TRBJ2-7; 9 positions match TRBD1. Germline assignment: CDR1 ENHRY and CDR2 SYGVKD. The CDR3 covers 14 residues. J gave up 0 bases and V 6 bases, and 3 bases lay outside the gene matches. The CDR3 DNA is TGTGCCATCAGGCCGGGACAGGGCTCCTACGAGCAGTACTTC. This gives the protein CAIRPGQGSYEQYF.

This clonotype was detected a few times. J is TRBJ2-1 and V is TRBV19, with 9 positions matching TRBD2. The CDR3 loop spans 15 amino acids. V lost 5 bases to trimming and J lost 4 bases; unmatched junction nucleotides: 6. Germline assignment: CDR1 LNHDA and CDR2 SQIVND (reference sequence). As DNA, the CDR3 is TGTGCCAGTAGTGTAGCTAGCGGGGCTTACAATGAGCAGTTCTTC. As protein: CASSVASGAYNEQFF.

The chain employs TRBV6-5 and TRBJ2-7; the match to TRBD1 covers 9 bases. Germline loops: CDR1 MNHEY, CDR2 SVGAGI. V lost 2 bases and J lost 6; bases outside the gene matches: 8. The CDR3 covers 15 residues. Here the CDR3 DNA reads TGTGCCAGCAGTTACGGTCGGACAGGGGCCGGCGAGCAGTACTTC. As protein: CASSYGRTGAGEQYF.

The chain couples TRBV5-1 to TRBJ2-5, with 11 bases aligning to TRBD2. Germline V gene lookup returns CDR1 SGHRS and CDR2 YFSETQ. The V and J ends lost 2 bases and 6 bases, in that order; junction bases with no gene match: 3. This CDR3 contains 14 residues. CDR3 bases: TGCGCCAGCAGCTTAACTAGCGGGAGTAAGACCCAGTACTTC. Protein product: CASSLTSGSKTQYF.

V and J are TRBV19 and TRBJ1-2; D is uncertain. CDR3 length: 13 residues. Trimming shortened V by 3 bases and J by 7 bases, and 12 bases separated the two germline ends. CDR1 is LNHDA, CDR2 SQIVND, per germline (reference sequence). CDR3 amino acids: CASSIVSPIGYTF. CDR3 DNA: TGTGCCAGTAGTATTGTCAGCCCCATTGGCTACACCTTC.

The chain couples TRBV12-3 or TRBV12-4 to TRBJ1-1; 8 bases map to TRBD1. V trimming: 5 bases; J trimming: 4 bases; junction bases outside the gene matches: 6. This CDR3 is built from 14 residues. The chain's CDR3 is CASSHRQGPTEAFF. The CDR3 DNA is TGTGCCAGCAGTCACCGACAGGGGCCCACTGAAGCTTTCTTT.

The chain joins TRBV2 to TRBJ2-3; 7 bases agree with TRBD2. V lost 8 bases to trimming and J lost 4 bases; unmatched junction nucleotides: 6. The CDR3 has 13 amino acids. The germline V gene encodes CDR1 SNHLY and CDR2 FYNNEI. DNA for the CDR3: TGTGCCAGCTGCGCGGGGGTCTCAGATACGCAGTATTTT. This gives the protein CASCAGVSDTQYF.

The rearrangement links TRBV2 to TRBJ1-2, with a tentative D call TRBD1 (6 bases). The CDR3 extends over 16 amino acids. Germline CDR1 SNHLY, CDR2 FYNNEI. V dropped 6 bases and J dropped 5 bases, with 22 bases sitting between them. The CDR3 DNA sequence: TGTGCCAGCAGAGAACCGGGACACAGGCTCCAGTATGGCTACACCTTC. Protein sequence: CASREPGHRLQYGYTF.

Only a few counts were recorded for this clonotype. The rearrangement links TRBV15 to TRBJ2-7, with 13 bases that match TRBD2. Trimming at V came to 0 bases and at J to 7 bases, leaving 3 bases not matched to a gene. The CDR3 runs to 15 residues. Germline CDR1 is LNHNV and CDR2 is YYDKDF (reference sequence). CDR3 loop: CATSRDRTSGGEQYF. The CDR3 coding sequence is TGTGCCACCAGCAGAGACAGGACTAGCGGGGGAGAGCAGTACTTC.

V usage is TRBV12-3 or TRBV12-4 and J usage is TRBJ1-3; D is undetermined. The V end was cut by 2 bases, the J end by 4 bases, with 9 bases between. The CDR3 has 14 residues. CDR3 bases: TGTGCCAGCAGTTTACGCAGACTCGGAAACACCATATATTTT. It encodes CASSLRRLGNTIYF.

The chain combines TRBV20-1 with TRBJ2-3; perhaps TRBD2 as D (6 bases). Per germline, CDR1 DFQATT and CDR2 SNEGSKA (reference sequence). V was cut by 6 bases and J by 5 bases, with 21 bases left in between. The CDR3 extends over 15 amino acids. Here the CDR3 reads CSALPGTSAEDTQYF. CDR3 bases: TGCAGTGCCCTCCCAGGGACTTCCGCGGAAGATACGCAGTATTTT.

J is TRBJ2-3 and V is TRBV5-1, with D tentatively TRBD2 (6 bases). The V end lost 0 bases, the J end lost 3 bases, and 14 bases lay between the germline ends. This CDR3 has 16 residues. The germline V gene has CDR1 SGHRS and CDR2 YFSETQ. The CDR3 reads CASSLEGRESTDTQYF. In nucleotides, the CDR3 is TGCGCCAGCAGCTTGGAAGGACGGGAGAGTACAGATACGCAGTATTTT.

V gene TRBV9 combines with J gene TRBJ2-1, with 9 bases that match TRBD1. V lost 2 bases and J lost 5; bases outside the gene matches: 5. Germline V lookup: CDR1 SGDLS, CDR2 YYNGEE. CDR3 length: 15 residues. The CDR3 sequence: CASSVRQGDNNEQFF. In DNA form, the CDR3 reads TGTGCCAGCAGCGTTCGACAGGGGGATAACAATGAGCAGTTCTTC.

The rearrangement joins TRBV30 to TRBJ2-5; D possibly corresponds to TRBD1 (5 bases). CDR3 size: 16 residues. The V gene lost 0 bases and the J gene lost 0 bases, with 14 bases spanning the gap. CDR1 and CDR2 (germline): GTSNPN, SVGIG (reference sequence). CDR3 DNA sequence: TGTGCCTGGAGTGTCAACAGGCATTTTTACCAAGAGACCCAGTACTTC. Protein sequence: CAWSVNRHFYQETQYF.

V is TRBV7-2 and J is TRBJ2-7; the D call may be TRBD1 or TRBD2 (5 bases each). The CDR3 extends over 15 amino acids. Trimming cost V 1 base and J 4 bases, with 14 bases left between them. The germline V gene has CDR1 SGHTA and CDR2 FQGNSA. CDR3 residues: CASSLGPGTVYEQYF. CDR3 nucleotide sequence: TGTGCCAGCAGCTTAGGCCCCGGGACGGTATACGAGCAGTACTTC.

The J gene is TRBJ1-2, the V gene TRBV20-1; 9 bases fit TRBD1. This CDR3 comprises 14 residues. Per the germline V gene, CDR1 is DFQATT and CDR2 is SNEGSKA (reference sequence). The chain's CDR3 is CRAAYRGRRDGYTF. CDR3 DNA: TGCAGGGCTGCATACAGGGGGCGTCGCGATGGCTACACCTTC.

The chain couples TRBV10-3 to TRBJ1-5; D remains ambiguous. Trimming removed 10 bases at V and 0 bases at J, with 13 bases between. CDR1 and CDR2 from the germline V gene are ENHRY and SYGVKD. This CDR3 region has 14 residues. In DNA, the CDR3 is TGTGCCACCAAACCGAGTAGTAGCAATCAGCCCCAGCATTTT. It translates to CATKPSSSNQPQHF.

The V gene is TRBV2, the J gene TRBJ2-3; 8 positions match TRBD2. Germline CDR1 SNHLY, CDR2 FYNNEI. J gave up 0 bases and V 6 bases, and 5 bases lay outside the gene matches. CDR3 length: 15 amino acids. CDR3: CASRTLAGSTDTQYF. CDR3 bases: TGTGCCAGCAGGACCTTAGCGGGAAGCACAGATACGCAGTATTTT.

This clonotype appeared a few times. The chain is built from TRBV20-1 and TRBJ1-5; a weak D match, TRBD1 (5 bases). The CDR3 loop spans 16 amino acids. The ends were cut back, 5 bases at V and 2 bases at J, with 19 bases in the middle. The V gene's germline CDR1 is DFQATT and CDR2 SNEGSKA (reference sequence). CDR3 region: CSAQGVRGFGNQPQHF. The CDR3 nucleotides read TGCAGTGCTCAAGGGGTTAGAGGTTTTGGCAATCAGCCCCAGCATTTT.